The 14 T cell receptor beta chains in this list originate from one sample, sequenced in a study of T cell changes during pregnancy in multiple sclerosis. TCRdb keeps only in-frame clones here, not all; method: immunoSEQ multiplex PCR. The sample lists about 69,000 clones; approximately 91% were seen once. The sequencing here drew on peripheral blood, taken in the third trimester of pregnancy. The receptor set was obtained from a female donor with multiple sclerosis, enrolled in a pregnancy study.

This chain links TRBV7-6 with TRBJ1-3; possible D gene TRBD1, 5 bases. CDR1 SGHVS and CDR2 FNYEAQ come from the germline V gene. The CDR3 extends over 15 amino acids. V gave up 1 base and J gave up 3 bases, with 10 bases separating them. CDR3 amino acids: CASSLVAGLGNTIYF. The CDR3 nucleotides read TGTGCCAGCAGCTTAGTAGCAGGGCTTGGAAACACCATATATTTT.

This chain joins TRBV20-1 and TRBJ1-2; no clear D gene. The CDR3 contains 11 residues. Germline CDR1 is DFQATT and CDR2 is SNEGSKA (reference sequence). Trimming shortened V by 4 bases and J by 2 bases, and 5 bases separated the two germline ends. The DNA of the CDR3 is TGCAGTGCTATTACAAACTATGGCTACACCTTC. It yields the protein CSAITNYGYTF.

This chain joins TRBV5-1 and TRBJ2-1; 7 bases map to TRBD1. The germline V gene encodes CDR1 SGHRS and CDR2 YFSETQ. The CDR3 totals 15 residues. With V trimmed by 0 bases and J by 4 bases, 4 bases remained unmatched. The CDR3 DNA reads as TGCGCCAGCAGCTTGGAGGGGGCCGGGTACAATGAGCAGTTCTTC. It yields the protein CASSLEGAGYNEQFF.

The chain has TRBV11-3 and TRBJ2-1, with TRBD2 identical over 13 bases. Losses at the gene ends were 6 bases for V and 8 bases for J; bases not matched to a gene: 1. Germline V gives CDR1 SGHNT, CDR2 YENEEA. The length of the CDR3 is 13 residues. The CDR3 reads CASRLAGGDEQFF. DNA for the CDR3: TGTGCCAGCAGACTAGCGGGGGGGGATGAGCAGTTCTTC.

This clone was seen ten or more times. The chain uses TRBV7-9 and TRBJ1-1, with no clear D. This CDR3 spans 13 amino acids. The V gene lost 1 base and the J gene lost 8 bases, with 11 bases spanning the gap. Germline lookup yields CDR1 SEHNR and CDR2 FQNEAQ (reference sequence). Written as DNA, the CDR3 is TGTGCCAGCAGCTTAGTAAAGGCGACAGAAGCTTTCTTT. It codes for CASSLVKATEAFF.

The chain carries TRBV5-1 and TRBJ1-2; 8 bases line up with TRBD1. J was trimmed by 6 bases and V by 1 base; bases with no gene match: 8. CDR3 size: 15 residues. The germline V gene has CDR1 SGHRS and CDR2 YFSETQ. Here the CDR3 DNA reads TGCGCCAGCAGCTTGACAGGACAGGGTGGGGATGGCTACACCTTC. Translation: CASSLTGQGGDGYTF.

The chain uses TRBV19 and TRBJ1-1; tentative D call: TRBD1 (6 bases). Trimming removed 8 bases from V and 7 bases from J, with 17 bases in between. This CDR3 is built from 13 residues. Germline-derived CDR1 and CDR2 are LNHDA and SQIVND (reference sequence). The CDR3 is CASQGQGKVEAFF. The CDR3 nucleotides read TGTGCCAGTCAGGGGCAGGGGAAGGTTGAAGCTTTCTTT.

The chain carries TRBV19 and TRBJ2-7, with D hard to call. V lost 7 bases and J lost 1, with 14 bases in between. CDR3 size: 14 residues. CDR1 is LNHDA and CDR2 is SQIVND in the germline V gene (reference sequence). The CDR3 spells CASKWQAESYEQYF. In nucleotides, the CDR3 is TGTGCCAGTAAATGGCAGGCCGAGTCCTACGAGCAGTACTTC.

V and J are TRBV2 and TRBJ1-2; D not certain. There are 14 residues in the CDR3. CDR1 and CDR2 (germline): SNHLY, FYNNEI. V lost 3 bases and J lost 4, with 12 bases in between. CDR3 nucleotides: TGTGCCAGCAGTGAGGCCCCTCACACCTATGGCTACACCTTC. Translating it yields CASSEAPHTYGYTF.

This clone was detected only once. The rearrangement joins TRBV30 to TRBJ1-1, with D unresolved. This CDR3 has 16 amino acids. The germline CDR1 and CDR2 sequences are GTSNPN and SVGIG (reference sequence). V lost 5 bases and J lost 1, with 20 bases in between. In nucleotides, the CDR3 is TGTGCCTGGGGCAATCGGAGGGAATCAAGGAACACTGAAGCTTTCTTT. This codes for CAWGNRRESRNTEAFF.

DNA for the CDR3: TGTGCCAGCAGTTACTCGTCTAGCGGGGGTAACATTCAGTACTTC. Its protein product is CASSYSSSGGNIQYF. The chain carries TRBV6-5 and TRBJ2-4, with 10 bases identical to TRBD2. Germline V lookup: CDR1 MNHEY, CDR2 SVGAGI. V lost 0 bases to trimming and J lost 7 bases; unmatched junction nucleotides: 3. This CDR3 is 15 amino acids long.

The V call is TRBV5-1, the J call TRBJ1-2; possibly TRBD1 for D (5 bases). The CDR3 contains 14 residues. Germline V gene data show CDR1 as SGHRS and CDR2 as YFSETQ. Trimming left V 4 bases short and J 5 bases short, with 15 bases between. The CDR3 DNA follows: TGCGCCAGCAGCCCCCCCGGGACTGGATATGGCTACACCTTC. Translation: CASSPPGTGYGYTF.

The CDR3 DNA reads as TGTGCCAGCAGTACGACAGGAGGAAACACCATATATTTT. The encoded protein is CASSTTGGNTIYF. The chain combines TRBV28 with TRBJ1-3; perhaps TRBD1 as D (6 bases). Germline CDR1 reads MDHEN; CDR2 reads SYDVKM. This CDR3 region has 13 residues. Trimming stripped 5 bases from V and 4 bases from J, with 9 bases between.

This chain links TRBV4-3 with TRBJ2-1; a weak D match, TRBD2 (6 bases). Germline V lookup: CDR1 LGHNA, CDR2 YSLEER. This CDR3 contains 15 residues. V was clipped by 1 base and J by 7 bases, with 14 bases between them. The CDR3 DNA reads as TGCGCCAGCAGCCAAGTCCAGGGCGGGGAAAATGAGCAGTTCTTC. This sequence encodes CASSQVQGGENEQFF.